The next 10 T cell receptor beta chains were all read from a single sample in a study of blood T cell repertoires in COVID-19. Clones were read by immunoSEQ multiplex PCR, and TCRdb kept only the in-frame ones, dropping some. Of 200,000 to 250,000 clones listed, approximately 85% are singletons. The sequenced material came from peripheral blood. Receptors originate from a woman between 45 and 65 years old with active or convalescent COVID-19.

V gene TRBV3-1 (or the pseudogene TRBV3-2) combines with J gene TRBJ2-3, with 8 nucleotides matching TRBD1. Looked up from germline, CDR1 is LGHDT and CDR2 is YNNKEL (reference sequence). The junction had 5 bases not matched to a gene; V was cut back by 2 bases and J by 4 bases. The length of the CDR3 is 15 residues. Here the CDR3 reads CASSQFGQGADTQYF. The CDR3 DNA follows: TGTGCCAGCAGCCAATTTGGACAGGGCGCAGATACGCAGTATTTT.

The gene calls are TRBV5-1 and TRBJ1-4, with a weak D call TRBD1 (6 bases). Germline V gives CDR1 SGHRS, CDR2 YFSETQ. The CDR3 covers 18 residues. Trimming pared 3 bases from V and 5 bases from J, leaving 23 bases between. The CDR3 DNA sequence: TGCGCCAGCAGCTCGGTCCCCCAGGGGAGACCCATCAATGAAAAACTGTTTTTT. Translating gives CASSSVPQGRPINEKLFF.

This clone was detected a few times. The genes are TRBV2 and TRBJ2-3; 9 bases align to TRBD2. The CDR3 length is 14 residues. V lost 3 bases, J lost 13 bases, and 11 bases stayed unmatched. Germline V lookup: CDR1 SNHLY, CDR2 FYNNEI. CDR3 loop: CASSDSREGRRKYF. The CDR3 bases are TGTGCCAGCAGTGATTCGCGGGAGGGCCGTCGAAAGTATTTT.

This clone was counted a single time. This chain uses TRBV5-1 with TRBJ1-1, with 7 bases identical to TRBD1. CDR3 size: 15 residues. The germline CDR1 and CDR2 sequences are SGHRS and YFSETQ. The V gene end was trimmed by 0 bases and the J gene end by 11 bases; junction bases not matched to a gene: 13. The CDR3 is CASSLGGSDRVDAFF. The DNA of the CDR3 is TGCGCCAGCAGCTTGGGGGGATCAGACAGGGTGGACGCTTTCTTT.

The rearrangement uses TRBV25-1 and TRBJ2-2; TRBD1 aligns across 7 bases. The J segment lost 0 bases and the V segment lost 2 bases, leaving 0 bases of the junction unmatched. The V gene's germline CDR1 is MGHDK and CDR2 SYGVNS. The CDR3 spans 15 residues. CDR3 DNA: TGTGCCAGCAGTGAAGACAGGGCGAACACCGGGGAGCTGTTTTTT. This codes for CASSEDRANTGELFF.

This chain joins TRBV6-2 or TRBV6-3 and TRBJ1-2; D is ambiguous. Germline CDR1 is MNHEY and CDR2 is SVGEGT. The V end was cut by 3 bases, the J end by 8 bases, with 19 bases between. The CDR3 spans 15 residues. The CDR3 bases are TGTGCCAGCAGTTATAGCATTATCGGGGATCGGGGCTACACCTTC. Residues: CASSYSIIGDRGYTF.

The CDR3 loop is CASRKDSNYGYTF. DNA of the CDR3: TGTGCCAGCAGAAAAGACAGTAACTATGGCTACACCTTC. This sequence joins TRBV2 and TRBJ1-2; D perhaps matches TRBD1 (5 bases). This CDR3 contains 13 residues. Looked up from germline, CDR1 is SNHLY and CDR2 is FYNNEI. V lost 6 bases and J 1 base, leaving 9 bases between the germline ends.

The rearrangement uses TRBV7-2 and TRBJ2-1, with TRBD2 matching 7 bases. The V segment lost 1 base and the J segment 2 bases; nucleotides outside the gene matches: 2. Germline V gives CDR1 SGHTA, CDR2 FQGNSA. CDR3 length: 15 amino acids. The CDR3 DNA is TGTGCCAGCAGCTTAGAGCTAGCGGCCTACAATGAGCAGTTCTTC. It translates to CASSLELAAYNEQFF.

The gene calls are TRBV5-1 and TRBJ2-2, with D unresolved. The length of the CDR3 is 13 residues. The germline V gene encodes CDR1 SGHRS and CDR2 YFSETQ. Trimming shortened V by 2 bases and J by 6 bases, and 8 bases separated the two germline ends. Written as DNA, the CDR3 is TGCGCCAGCAGCTTCAAACTCCCCGGGGAGCTGTTTTTT. Translation gives CASSFKLPGELFF.

J is TRBJ2-7 and V is TRBV24-1, with 9 bases lining up with TRBD2. The CDR3 totals 16 residues. CDR1 is KGHDR, CDR2 SFDVKD, per germline. The V and J ends lost 3 bases and 9 bases, in that order; junction bases with no gene match: 14. In DNA form, the CDR3 reads TGTGCCACCAGTGATCCTAACCTAGCGGGAACTACGACGCAGTACTTC. This sequence encodes CATSDPNLAGTTTQYF.